This entry lists 10 T cell receptor beta chains sequenced from one sample in a study of cytomegalovirus exposure and HLA in healthy donors. The PCR had 60 Vbeta and 13 Jbeta primers. The assay was immunoSEQ multiplex PCR, and TCRdb's table has in-frame clones only and misses some. This table holds about 250,000 clones, under 90% found once. The sequenced material came from PBMCs. The receptors derive from a girl under 10 years old in good health and CMV-seronegative.

V is TRBV14 and J is TRBJ2-1; TRBD2 aligns across 10 bases. The germline V gene has CDR1 SGHDN and CDR2 FVKESK. J lost 2 bases, V lost 4 bases, and 5 bases had no gene match. CDR3 length: 16 residues. In DNA, the CDR3 is TGTGCCAGCAGCCCCCGAGCGGGGGGGCCCTACAATGAGCAGTTCTTC. It specifies CASSPRAGGPYNEQFF.

J is TRBJ2-7 and V is TRBV6-5, with no clear D. CDR3 size: 15 residues. The ends were cut back, 2 bases at V and 0 bases at J, with 11 bases in the middle. Germline assignment: CDR1 MNHEY and CDR2 SVGAGI. The CDR3 is CASSYTLGSSYEQYF. CDR3 sequence (DNA): TGTGCCAGCAGTTACACGTTGGGCAGCTCCTACGAGCAGTACTTC.

The table lists this clone with a count of one. V and J are TRBV2 and TRBJ2-5; 7 bases align to TRBD2. The V gene end was trimmed by 8 bases and the J gene end by 0 bases; junction bases not matched to a gene: 3. CDR1 is SNHLY, CDR2 FYNNEI, per germline. The length of the CDR3 is 13 residues. The CDR3 DNA is TGTGCCAGCGGAGCGGGAAACCAAGAGACCCAGTACTTC. Its protein product is CASGAGNQETQYF.

In DNA, the CDR3 is TGTGCCAGCAGCTCTCCCGGGGGGCTCGAGCAGTACTTC. Its translation: CASSSPGGLEQYF. The chain uses TRBV9 and TRBJ2-7; the D gene is possibly TRBD2 (7 bases). Trimming took 4 bases from V and 6 from J, leaving 14 bases between them. The CDR3 is 13 residues long. CDR1 and CDR2 from the germline V gene are SGDLS and YYNGEE.

This chain joins TRBV6-5 and TRBJ1-2; 7 bases map to TRBD1. The CDR3 loop spans 13 amino acids. J lost 4 bases, V lost 6 bases, and 5 bases had no gene match. Germline V CDR1 and CDR2: MNHEY, SVGAGI. The CDR3 is CASRGQDTYGYTF. CDR3 nucleotides: TGTGCCAGCAGAGGACAGGATACCTATGGCTACACCTTC.

This clone was counted a few times. The CDR3: CASSQDQGHSRGQFF. The CDR3 bases are TGCGCCAGCAGCCAAGATCAGGGTCACTCCCGAGGGCAGTTCTTC. This chain uses TRBV4-1 with TRBJ2-1, with D perhaps TRBD1 (5 bases). CDR1 and CDR2 from the germline V gene are MGHRA and YSYEKL. Trimming left V 0 bases short and J 12 bases short, with 18 bases between. CDR3 length: 15 amino acids.

This rearrangement joins TRBV10-3 to TRBJ2-3; possible D gene TRBD2, 6 bases. This CDR3 contains 13 residues. Germline V gives CDR1 ENHRY, CDR2 SYGVKD. Between the trimmed V and J ends, which lost 11 bases and 2 bases, there was a span of 14 bases. The DNA of the CDR3 is TGTGCCGTCCTCGGGAGACCCACAGATACGCAGTATTTT. Translating it yields CAVLGRPTDTQYF.

The rearrangement uses TRBV2 and TRBJ1-1; tentatively, D is TRBD1 (6 bases). Looked up from germline, CDR1 is SNHLY and CDR2 is FYNNEI. CDR3 length: 15 residues. The V end was cut by 5 bases, the J end by 1 base, with 14 bases between. As DNA, the CDR3 is TGTGCCAGCAGTTTCCAGGGGACGGGGAACACTGAAGCTTTCTTT. Translating gives CASSFQGTGNTEAFF.

The chain couples TRBV30 to TRBJ1-2; perhaps TRBD1 as D (6 bases). Germline assignment: CDR1 GTSNPN and CDR2 SVGIG (reference sequence). The V end lost 0 bases, the J end lost 3 bases, and 8 bases lay between the germline ends. The CDR3 length is 13 residues. CDR3 in amino acids: CAWSVEGDYGYTF. The CDR3 DNA reads as TGTGCCTGGAGTGTCGAGGGGGACTATGGCTACACCTTC.

The chain employs TRBV6-5 and TRBJ1-1, with D possibly TRBD1 on 6 matching bases. This CDR3 region has 16 residues. Germline CDR1 and CDR2: MNHEY and SVGAGI. Trimming took 2 bases from V and 0 from J, leaving 13 bases between them. CDR3 residues: CASSYGPGAVNTEAFF. CDR3 sequence (DNA): TGTGCCAGCAGTTACGGGCCAGGGGCAGTGAACACTGAAGCTTTCTTT.